These 5 T cell receptor beta chains were all obtained from the same sample, sequenced in a study of cytomegalovirus exposure and HLA in healthy donors. Researchers ran the PCR with 60 Vbeta and 13 Jbeta primers. The method was immunoSEQ multiplex PCR; TCRdb's version includes in-frame clones alone and lacks a portion of them. The data hold approximately 150,000 clones, with roughly 79% observed a single time. The sequencing input was PBMCs. The receptors derive from a woman between 18 and 29 years old in good health and CMV-seropositive.

This clone was seen more than once but under ten times. The rearrangement uses TRBV30 and TRBJ1-3, with D hard to call. V lost 0 bases, J lost 6 bases, and 12 bases lay in between. The CDR3 totals 14 residues. The germline V gene has CDR1 GTSNPN and CDR2 SVGIG (reference sequence). The CDR3 nucleotides are TGTGCCTGGAGTGTGGGGAGAGCGGTAAACACCATATATTTT. This gives the protein CAWSVGRAVNTIYF.

The chain is built from TRBV7-9 and TRBJ2-3, with unresolved D. The ends were cut back, 1 base at V and 5 bases at J, with 4 bases in the middle. Germline values: CDR1 SEHNR, CDR2 FQNEAQ (reference sequence). This CDR3 has 12 amino acids. The CDR3 is CASSLDIDTQYF. The CDR3 coding sequence is TGTGCCAGCAGCTTAGATATAGATACGCAGTATTTT.

The CDR3 coding sequence is TGTGCCTGGAGTGTCCCGCAGGGTACTATCTCCTATAATTCACCCCTCCACTTT. It encodes CAWSVPQGTISYNSPLHF. The V call is TRBV30, the J call TRBJ1-6, with D tentatively TRBD1 (5 bases). V dropped 0 bases and J dropped 0 bases, with 15 bases sitting between them. Germline lookup yields CDR1 GTSNPN and CDR2 SVGIG (reference sequence). This CDR3 region has 18 residues.

J is TRBJ1-2 and V is TRBV4-2, with D unclear. The V and J ends lost 0 bases and 0 bases respectively, with 8 bases between them. Looked up from germline, CDR1 is LGHNA and CDR2 is YNFKEQ. CDR3 length equals 15 residues. The CDR3 loop is CASSQDPVTNYGYTF. In DNA, the CDR3 is TGTGCCAGCAGCCAAGATCCAGTTACTAACTATGGCTACACCTTC.

This clone was recorded once. CDR3 nucleotides: TGTGCCAGCAGTGAAGGGAGTCACGCGAACACTGAAGCTTTCTTT. Residues: CASSEGSHANTEAFF. V gene TRBV2 combines with J gene TRBJ1-1, with D unresolved. V was trimmed by 1 base and J by 1 base, leaving 10 bases between them. The CDR3 totals 15 residues. Germline V gene lookup returns CDR1 SNHLY and CDR2 FYNNEI.